The T cell receptor beta chain under discussion was sequenced for a study of OX40 agonist ivuxolimab in advanced cancers. Regarding the study in general: Ivuxolimab, which targeted the costimulatory receptor OX40 (CD134), was an agonistic, fully human IgG2 monoclonal antibody. Intravenous ivuxolimab was administered to patients every 2 weeks at six dose levels: 0.01, 0.1, 0.3, 1.5, 3 and 10 mg/kg. Among the approximately 50 dose-escalation patients, 19 had hepatocellular carcinoma, about 15 melanoma, 9 renal cell carcinoma and 9 head and neck cancer. In the dose-escalation cohort, roughly 80% of patients were male, and the mean age was approximately 60 years, with a range of about 23 to 90. Patients were allowed to have had prior anti-PD-1, anti-PD-L1 or anti-CTLA-4 therapy, and approximately 41% of the dose-escalation patients had previously received checkpoint inhibitors. Partial responses were achieved by three dose-escalation patients, of whom one had hepatocellular carcinoma and two had cutaneous melanoma. Peripheral TCRbeta sequencing was intended to test whether TCR sequence diversity was altered and clonal T-cell expansion was caused by ivuxolimab. The paper reports the monotherapy dose-escalation portion (N of about 47 patients) of the phase I ivuxolimab trial. General findings and caveats noted by the study authors: Low levels of normalized T-cell clonal expansion were also seen in some patients who did not respond. After ivuxolimab, CD8+ T cells had more expanded clones than CD4+ T cells on average. In the 0.1-3.0 mg/kg groups, partial responders were among the patients with the lowest normalized peripheral clonal expansion, particularly in CD8+ T cells. The antigen specificity of the clonally expanded peripheral T cells was not determined. Clonal expansion of both CD4+ and CD8+ blood T cells was observed from baseline to week 6 at doses 0.1 to 3.0 mg/kg.

Per the germline V gene, SGHVS is the CDR1 and FNYEAQ is the CDR2. V is shortened by 5 bases, J by 0 bases, and the region joining them spans 14 bases. The CDR3 spans 15 residues, from the cysteine through the phenylalanine. The read is trimmed to its CDR3 DNA, 45 bases read in frame from base 1. Comment on this clone: Its antigen remains undetermined. No qualities accompany the bases; no much larger clone lies one base away.

Genomic DNA was extracted from sorted cells for sequencing of the TCRbeta CDR3 region. The immunoSEQ Assay was used to sequence the TCRbeta CDR3 regions. TCRdb carries this immuneACCESS record with in-frame sequences only. Its versions omit some clonotypes, under half of them owing to an unresolved V gene in the studies checked, with the rest unexplained. The sample records tens of thousands of clones, about 88% of which are singletons. The top ten constitute around 0.73% of the sample. Patients with a history of autoimmune disease or receiving systemic immunosuppression were excluded from the trial. In every dose cohort, peripheral blood was drawn for TCR sequencing at baseline, cycle 4 day 1, and cycle 7 day 1. Samples were obtained from an open-label, multicenter, first-in-human phase I dose-escalation trial of ivuxolimab. Adults with locally advanced or metastatic melanoma, renal cell, hepatocellular, or head and neck squamous cell carcinoma were enrolled in the trial. CD4+ and CD8+ T cells were sorted separately from peripheral blood before TCR sequencing.

This TCR came from an adult with an advanced solid tumor such as melanoma, head and neck, liver or kidney cancer. The specimen was CD4+ or CD8+ T cells sorted from blood, collected in a trial of the OX40 agonist ivuxolimab. This receptor chain uses TRBV7-6 and TRBJ2-7; the D gene is perhaps TRBD2, from 6 matching bases. CDR3 protein: CASSPTPGSSYEQYF. The DNA sequence follows: TGTGCCAGCAGCCCAACCCCCGGGAGCTCCTACGAGCAGTACTTC. The CDR3 plus the reference TRBV7-6 and TRBJ2-7 genes for the other parts give the full variable domain: GAGVSQSPRYKVTKRGQDVALRCDPISGHVSLYWYRQALGQGPEFLTYFNYEAQQDKSGLPNDRFSAERPEGSISTLTIQRTEQRDSAMYRCASSPTPGSSYEQYFGPGTRLTVT.